This T cell receptor (beta chain) was sequenced for a study of T cells in Graves' hyperthyroidism and ophthalmopathy. This clonotype showed up just a few times. RNA transcripts were the template for amplifying TCR beta CDR3 regions. First-round RT-PCR targeting the TCR CDR3 was performed with the HTBI primer set. TCRdb used MiXCR to reprocess the multiplex PCR reads, holding one entry per CDR3 protein. The sample has a few hundred thousand distinct CDR3 sequences, roughly 15% seen once; the top ten hold around 32%. The length of the CDR3 is 14 residues. The germline CDR1 and CDR2 sequences are SGHTA and FQGNSA. V was shortened by 7 bases and J by 2 bases, with 15 bases between the two germline ends.

The rearrangement links TRBV7-2 to TRBJ2-7; D is uncertain. The sequence came from a woman aged 40 to 50 with Graves' ophthalmopathy. Sequencing was carried out using blood. CDR3 loop: CASTSIGNPYEQYF. Written as DNA, the CDR3 is TGTGCCAGCACCTCGATAGGGAACCCCTACGAGCAGTACTTC.